A selection of T cell receptor beta chains follows, all from one sample in a study of identical twins. In TCRdb, the 5' RACE reads were re-called with MiXCR into one record per CDR3 protein. The table records about 460,000 distinct CDR3 sequences, more than 13% of them present only once. The same sample was also studied in work on yellow fever vaccine responses in identical twins.

The sequenced material came from CD4+ T cells sorted from blood. Receptors originate from a woman between 18 and 29 years old in good health. The conserved cysteine and the conserved F or W are not part of the CDR3 here.

j_call: TRBJ1-2; v_call: TRBV29-1; cdr3_aa: SVERRARGYT
j_call: TRBJ2-3; v_call: TRBV20-1; cdr3_aa: SARTSGGVSDTQY
j_call: TRBJ2-1; v_call: TRBV10-2; cdr3_aa: ASSLRGGVNEQF
j_call: TRBJ2-2; v_call: TRBV12-3/TRBV12-4; cdr3_aa: ASSLRRTDTGELF
j_call: TRBJ2-3; v_call: TRBV20-1; cdr3_aa: SAVGPPLGTQY
j_call: TRBJ2-7; v_call: TRBV3-1; cdr3_aa: ASSRERAPYEQY
j_call: TRBJ2-4; v_call: TRBV20-1; cdr3_aa: SARRGGTSFVSSLAKNIQY
j_call: TRBJ1-2; v_call: TRBV5-1; cdr3_aa: ASSPLDRANYGYT
j_call: TRBJ2-1; v_call: TRBV7-2; cdr3_aa: ASSLVGTSGNNEQF
j_call: TRBJ1-5; v_call: TRBV24-1; cdr3_aa: ATSSTGRGNQPQH
j_call: TRBJ2-1; v_call: TRBV12-3/TRBV12-4; cdr3_aa: ASRDRAPYNEQF
j_call: TRBJ2-2; v_call: TRBV9; cdr3_aa: ASSSAAADTGELF
j_call: TRBJ1-1; v_call: TRBV7-2; cdr3_aa: ASSPRGRTEAF
j_call: TRBJ2-5; v_call: TRBV7-9; cdr3_aa: ASSPGTGPKETQY
j_call: TRBJ2-3; v_call: TRBV10-3; cdr3_aa: AISEKGGTDTQY
j_call: TRBJ2-7; v_call: TRBV29-1; cdr3_aa: SVAMGSDYEQY
j_call: TRBJ2-5; v_call: TRBV28; cdr3_aa: ASGGLEETQY
j_call: TRBJ1-1; v_call: TRBV19; cdr3_aa: ASSIGGGVGTEAF
j_call: TRBJ1-5; v_call: TRBV12-3/TRBV12-4; cdr3_aa: ASSFGVSNQPQH
j_call: TRBJ1-3; v_call: TRBV12-3/TRBV12-4; cdr3_aa: ASSLAGTEGNTIY
j_call: TRBJ1-2; v_call: TRBV28; cdr3_aa: ASSTPDRESGGYT
j_call: TRBJ2-5; v_call: TRBV2; cdr3_aa: ASSREGGLRDQETQY
j_call: TRBJ2-7; v_call: TRBV14; cdr3_aa: ASSQEAAVPYEQY
j_call: TRBJ1-1; v_call: TRBV29-1; cdr3_aa: SVEDLVTGAGEAF
j_call: TRBJ2-4; v_call: TRBV21-1; cdr3_aa: ASSKDISTRGNIQY
j_call: TRBJ2-7; v_call: TRBV10-1; cdr3_aa: ASSESWLRQGSYEQY
j_call: TRBJ2-7; v_call: TRBV11-2; cdr3_aa: ASSGTSGGSYEQY
j_call: TRBJ2-5; v_call: TRBV24-1; cdr3_aa: ATSDFRDQETQY
j_call: TRBJ2-1; v_call: TRBV10-3; cdr3_aa: AIGPQANEQF
j_call: TRBJ1-6; v_call: TRBV20-1; cdr3_aa: SAQTDRDNSPLH